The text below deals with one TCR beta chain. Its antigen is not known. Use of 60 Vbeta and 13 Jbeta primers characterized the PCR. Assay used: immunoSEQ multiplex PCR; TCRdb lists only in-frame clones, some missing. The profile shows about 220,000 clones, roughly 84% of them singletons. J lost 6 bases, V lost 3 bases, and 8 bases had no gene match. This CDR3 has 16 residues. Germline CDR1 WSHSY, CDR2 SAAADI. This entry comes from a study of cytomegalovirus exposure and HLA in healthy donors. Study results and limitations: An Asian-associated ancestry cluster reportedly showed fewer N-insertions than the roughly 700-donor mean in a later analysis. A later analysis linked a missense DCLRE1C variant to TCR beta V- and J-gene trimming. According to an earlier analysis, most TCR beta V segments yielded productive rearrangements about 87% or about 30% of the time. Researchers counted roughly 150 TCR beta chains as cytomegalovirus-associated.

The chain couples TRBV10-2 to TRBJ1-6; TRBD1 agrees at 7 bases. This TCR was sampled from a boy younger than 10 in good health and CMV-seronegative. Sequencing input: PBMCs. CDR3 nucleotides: TGCGCCAGCAGTGACCCTACAGGGGCTCTTAATTCACCCCTCCACTTT. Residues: CASSDPTGALNSPLHF.